A selection of T cell receptor beta chains follows, all from one sample in a study of blood T cell repertoires in COVID-19. TCRdb's table, derived via immunoSEQ multiplex PCR, lists solely in-frame clones and lacks some. Of about 50,000 clones in the sample, approximately 83% were seen once. Specimen: peripheral blood. These receptors were collected from a man aged 35-49 years with acute or convalescent COVID-19. The CDR3 runs from the conserved cysteine through the conserved F or W. The D gene is left open where the match is weak. Clone size appears in some rows only: once, few, many, or a class for an expanded clone.

j_call	clone_size	v_call	d_call	cdr3_nt	cdr3_aa
TRBJ1-2	.	TRBV24-1	TRBD1	TGTGCCACCAGCACAGGGGGCTCAGGGCCGGCTGGCTACACCTTC	CATSTGGSGPAGYTF
TRBJ1-2	.	TRBV19	TRBD1	TGTGCCAGTTCCGGACAGGGCGGTGGCTACACCTTC	CASSGQGGGYTF
TRBJ2-7	few	TRBV27	.	TGTGCCAGCGGGGCGGGACAGAACTACGAGCAGTACTTC	CASGAGQNYEQYF
TRBJ1-4	.	TRBV18	.	TGTGCCAGCTCACGAGGGGAAAAACTGTTTTTT	CASSRGEKLFF
TRBJ2-7	.	TRBV5-6	TRBD2	TGTGCCAGCAGCTGGGAGGGACCGCTCTCCTACGAGCAGTACTTC	CASSWEGPLSYEQYF
TRBJ2-2	.	TRBV9	TRBD1	TGTGCCAGCAGCGTGCGACAGGGACCGAACACCGGGGAGCTGTTTTTT	CASSVRQGPNTGELFF
TRBJ2-3	.	TRBV6-2/TRBV6-3	.	TGTGCCAGCAGTTACTCCCCTGCCTATACGGGAAGACTAAGCACAGATACGCAGTATTTT	CASSYSPAYTGRLSTDTQYF
TRBJ2-1	.	TRBV15	TRBD2	TGTGCCACCAGGTGGGAGGGAAATGAGCAGTTCTTC	CATRWEGNEQFF
TRBJ1-6	.	TRBV18	TRBD1	TGTGCCAGCTCCCCACCGGGACAGGGGAATTCACCCCTCCACTTT	CASSPPGQGNSPLHF
TRBJ1-4	.	TRBV19	.	TGTGCCAGTAGTACACACCATGAAAAACTGTTTTTT	CASSTHHEKLFF
TRBJ2-1	few	TRBV7-9	TRBD2	TGTGCCAGCAGTTTGACTAGCGGGAGCTTCAATGAGCAGTTCTTC	CASSLTSGSFNEQFF
TRBJ1-3	once	TRBV10-2	.	TGCGCCAGCAGTGTTGCGGGTAATCCTGGAAACACCATATATTTT	CASSVAGNPGNTIYF
TRBJ2-1	.	TRBV5-1	TRBD1	TGCGCCAGCACACCGGGGGGACAGGGGGCAACTGAGCAGTTCTTC	CASTPGGQGATEQFF
TRBJ1-3	.	TRBV19	TRBD1	TGTGCCAGCCGACAGGGCTACACCATATATTTT	CASRQGYTIYF
TRBJ2-1	.	TRBV5-6	TRBD1	TGTGCCAGCAGCAATTCAGGACAGGGATACTCCTACAATGAGCAGTTCTTC	CASSNSGQGYSYNEQFF
TRBJ2-5	few	TRBV24-1	.	TGTGCCACCAGTGACCCTAGTAATTCGGAGGAGACCCAGTACTTC	CATSDPSNSEETQYF